The 4 T cell receptor beta chains given below trace back to one sample, sequenced in a study of regulatory T cells in long-lasting Graves disease. Library construction for TCR beta used iRepertoire HTBI primers and Arm-PCR of CDR3 regions. One entry per CDR3 protein, called by TCRdb with MiXCR from the multiplex PCR reads. This sample yields approximately 360,000 distinct CDR3 sequences, of which roughly 12% are seen a single time; under 20% belongs to the top ten. Time point defined: newly diagnosed GD, antithyroid drugs for less than 3 months. Researchers made the TCR library from RNA that was extracted from PBMCs. Separately, the same data were catalogued under a study of T cells in Graves' hyperthyroidism and ophthalmopathy.

Here the sequenced sample was peripheral blood mononuclear cells (PBMCs), taken at new diagnosis, from a patient treated with antithyroid drugs. These receptors were collected from a woman between 18 and 30 years old with Graves disease.

This clonotype was counted many times. The chain recombines TRBV20-1 with TRBJ1-5; D possibly corresponds to TRBD1 (6 bases). With 6 bases removed from V and 0 bases from J, the gap between germline ends came to 21 bases. Looked up from germline, CDR1 is DFQATT and CDR2 is SNEGSKA (reference sequence). The CDR3 sequence is 17 residues long. The CDR3 loop is CSATRPRQVTSNQPQHF. The CDR3 nucleotides read TGCAGTGCCACAAGGCCTAGACAGGTTACTAGCAATCAGCCCCAGCATTTT.

The chain uses TRBV19 and TRBJ1-4; possible D gene TRBD1, 6 bases. Germline assignment: CDR1 LNHDA and CDR2 SQIVND (reference sequence). Trimming left V 10 bases short and J 7 bases short, with 16 bases between. This CDR3 region has 13 residues. CDR3 in amino acids: CATCGGLGEKLFF. As DNA, the CDR3 is TGTGCCACCTGCGGGGGGCTCGGTGAAAAACTGTTTTTT.

This clonotype was seen repeatedly, ten times or more. CDR3 nucleotide sequence: TGTGCCAGCACCGAGGGAAATTCACCCCTCCACTTT. Protein: CASTEGNSPLHF. V gene TRBV12-3 or TRBV12-4 combines with J gene TRBJ1-6; no clear D gene. CDR3 length: 12 residues. Trimming stripped 7 bases from V and 7 bases from J, with 8 bases between.

This clonotype came up many times. The chain combines TRBV7-2 with TRBJ1-5; no reliable D call. In germline, CDR1 is SGHTA, CDR2 FQGNSA. Trimming left V 1 base short and J 6 bases short, with 4 bases between. CDR3 size: 12 residues. The DNA for the CDR3 is TGTGCCAGCAGCTTAGTAGGTCAGCCCCAGCATTTT. Protein sequence: CASSLVGQPQHF.